Presented here are 10 T cell receptor beta chains from one specimen sequenced in a study of control samples from healthy donors and cancer patients. Libraries were prepared by immunoSEQ multiplex PCR; TCRdb keeps only in-frame clonotypes and omits some of them. The data contain 85,000 to 90,000 clones, 85% to 90% of them seen just once; the ten biggest clones take up less than 2.5%. The sample taken for sequencing was blood. These receptors were collected from a woman in her thirties or forties in good health.

The chain carries TRBV9 and TRBJ2-3; D gene unclear. This CDR3 is 13 amino acids long. Trimming shortened V by 0 bases and J by 4 bases, and 6 bases separated the two germline ends. Germline V gene data show CDR1 as SGDLS and CDR2 as YYNGEE. CDR3 in amino acids: CASSVDIADTQYF. As DNA, the CDR3 is TGTGCCAGCAGCGTAGATATCGCAGATACGCAGTATTTT. The full variable domain, with the rest looked up from reference TRBV9 and TRBJ2-3, is DSGVTQTPKHLITATGQRVTLRCSPRSGDLSVYWYQQSLDQGLQFLIQYYNGEERAKGNILERFSAQQFPDLHSELNLSSLELGDSALYFCASSVDIADTQYFGPGTRLTVL.

In the case of this clone: The identical CDR3 is also encoded by other nucleotide sequences in the sample. V usage is TRBV6-5 and J usage is TRBJ1-5, with a possible D match to TRBD1 (5 bases). The CDR3 contains 13 residues. V was cut by 6 bases and J by 2 bases, with 8 bases left in between. CDR1 MNHEY and CDR2 SVGAGI come from the germline V gene. The CDR3 protein is CASSRGGNQPQHF. The CDR3 bases are TGTGCCAGCAGCAGAGGGGGCAATCAGCCCCAGCATTTT.

This chain's CDR3 is CASSQGRPQYNEQFF. CDR3 bases: TGCGCCAGCAGCCAAGGAAGGCCTCAATACAATGAGCAGTTCTTC. V and J are TRBV4-3 and TRBJ2-1; D ambiguous. V lost 1 base and J lost 4, with 11 bases in between. Per the germline V gene, CDR1 is LGHNA and CDR2 is YSLEER. CDR3 size: 15 residues.

The chain employs TRBV2 and TRBJ2-2; TRBD2 is a possible D gene (8 bases). CDR3 length: 14 amino acids. Trimming left V 6 bases short and J 10 bases short, with 18 bases between. Per germline, CDR1 SNHLY and CDR2 FYNNEI. CDR3 coding DNA: TGTGCCAGCAGGGTCGGGAGGGGGCGGATGGAGCTGTTTTTT. As protein: CASRVGRGRMELFF.

The chain has TRBV30 and TRBJ2-2; the D is unclear. Trimming took off 2 bases at V and 7 bases at J, with 8 bases between the two ends. The CDR3 extends over 12 amino acids. Germline lookup yields CDR1 GTSNPN and CDR2 SVGIG (reference sequence). The CDR3 region has the DNA TGTGCCTGGAGTCTATTACACGGGGAGCTGTTTTTT. It codes for CAWSLLHGELFF.

The J gene is TRBJ1-4, the V gene TRBV4-3, with a tentative D call TRBD1 (5 bases). Germline CDR1 and CDR2: LGHNA and YSLEER. The CDR3 loop spans 16 amino acids. V lost 3 bases, J lost 8 bases, and 19 bases lay in between. CDR3: CASSQKTSGLGEKLFF. The CDR3 DNA reads TGCGCCAGCAGCCAGAAAACTTCAGGGTTAGGCGAAAAACTGTTTTTT.

The CDR3 DNA is TGCGCCAGCAGCTCCTCGGACAGGTGGAACACTGAAGCTTTCTTT. Translated: CASSSSDRWNTEAFF. This rearrangement joins TRBV5-1 to TRBJ1-1, with 7 bases lining up with TRBD1. In germline, CDR1 is SGHRS, CDR2 YFSETQ. V dropped 3 bases and J dropped 1; count of bases not matched to a gene: 6. The CDR3 runs 15 residues.

This chain joins TRBV4-3 and TRBJ2-5; the D gene is possibly TRBD2 (6 bases). CDR3 length equals 15 residues. The germline V gene has CDR1 LGHNA and CDR2 YSLEER. Trimming stripped 2 bases from V and 4 bases from J, with 14 bases between. The CDR3 reads CASSQRLEALETQYF. CDR3 sequence (DNA): TGCGCCAGCAGCCAACGACTAGAGGCCCTAGAGACCCAGTACTTC.

This chain joins TRBV4-3 and TRBJ1-1; D is unresolved. The germline V and J ends were trimmed by 8 bases and 1 base, with 17 bases remaining between them. The CDR3 covers 15 residues. The germline CDR1 and CDR2 sequences are LGHNA and YSLEER. The CDR3 region has the DNA TGCGCCAGCTCCGTACAGCACAATCAGAACACTGAAGCTTTCTTT. It yields the protein CASSVQHNQNTEAFF.

This clone was recorded only once. The rearrangement links TRBV18 to TRBJ1-1, with D possibly TRBD1 on 6 matching bases. The CDR3 runs 16 residues. CDR1 is KGHSH, CDR2 LQKENI, per germline. V dropped 6 bases and J dropped 4 bases, with 21 bases sitting between them. CDR3 bases: TGTGCCAGCTCCCTCACCCTGGCAGGGGAGATCACTGAAGCTTTCTTT. Translation gives CASSLTLAGEITEAFF.